These 32 T cell receptor beta chains were all obtained from the same sample, sequenced in a study of blood T cell repertoires in COVID-19. The assay was immunoSEQ multiplex PCR, and TCRdb's table has in-frame clones only and misses some. The sample lists 200,000 to 250,000 clones, roughly 79% occurring once. Source material: PBMCs or T cells enriched from blood (not recorded which). The receptors derive from a woman between 50 and 59 years old with acute COVID-19.

The V and J genes are TRBV6-5 and TRBJ2-6, with TRBD1 identical over 7 bases. The CDR3 sequence is 15 residues long. After removal of 7 bases from V and 4 bases from J, the junction contained 7 bases not matched to a gene. Per the germline V gene, CDR1 is MNHEY and CDR2 is SVGAGI. The CDR3 is CASKGDRAGANVLTF. The CDR3 DNA reads as TGTGCCAGCAAAGGAGACAGGGCCGGGGCCAACGTCCTGACTTTC.

The rearrangement joins TRBV3-1 (or the pseudogene TRBV3-2) to TRBJ2-4, with 9 bases aligning to TRBD1. CDR3 length: 16 residues. After removal of 1 base from V and 8 bases from J, the junction contained 9 bases not matched to a gene. From germline, CDR1 is LGHDT and CDR2 YNNKEL (reference sequence). The CDR3 loop reads CASSQGTTGGWDIQYF. CDR3 nucleotide sequence: TGTGCCAGCAGCCAAGGAACGACAGGGGGATGGGACATTCAGTACTTC.

The rearrangement uses TRBV19 and TRBJ1-1; D is perhaps TRBD1 (5 bases). Germline V gives CDR1 LNHDA, CDR2 SQIVND (reference sequence). This CDR3 has 15 residues. Deletions cut 6 bases from V and 1 base from J, with 15 bases between. CDR3 DNA: TGTGCCAGTAGCCTACTCGCCCAGGGGAACACTGAAGCTTTCTTT. Its translation is CASSLLAQGNTEAFF. Combining the CDR3 with reference TRBV19 and TRBJ1-1 gives the whole variable domain DGGITQSPKYLFRKEGQNVTLSCEQNLNHDAMYWYRQDPGQGLRLIYYSQIVNDFQKGDIAEGYSVSREKKESFPLTVTSAQKNPTAFYLCASSLLAQGNTEAFFGQGTRLTVV.

V and J are TRBV29-1 and TRBJ2-1, with 7 nucleotides matching TRBD2. V dropped 8 bases and J dropped 5; count of bases not matched to a gene: 6. The CDR3 is 12 residues long. In germline, CDR1 is SQVTM, CDR2 ANQGSEA. The DNA for the CDR3 is TGCAGCACCGGACTAGTGCACAATGAGCAGTTCTTC. Protein sequence: CSTGLVHNEQFF.

The chain is built from TRBV30 and TRBJ1-3; a possible D gene is TRBD1 (5 bases). The V gene's germline CDR1 is GTSNPN and CDR2 SVGIG (reference sequence). This CDR3 is built from 16 residues. Trimming removed 0 bases from V and 2 bases from J, with 14 bases in between. The CDR3 DNA sequence: TGTGCCTGGAGTGTAAGTGGTCCAGGGACTGGAAACACCATATATTTT. Translation: CAWSVSGPGTGNTIYF. Full variable domain (missing parts from reference TRBV30 and TRBJ1-3): SQTIHQWPATLVQPVGSPLSLECTVEGTSNPNLYWYRQAAGRGLQLLFYSVGIGQISSEVPQNLSASRPQDRQFILSSKKLLLSDSGFYLCAWSVSGPGTGNTIYFGEGSWLTVV.

This chain connects TRBV6-2 or TRBV6-3 to TRBJ2-7; TRBD1 matches at 7 bases. Germline CDR1 is MNHEY and CDR2 is SVGEGT. V was clipped by 2 bases and J by 0 bases; unmatched bases: 4. The CDR3 loop spans 15 amino acids. CDR3: CASSYPGQSSYEQYF. In DNA, the CDR3 is TGTGCCAGCAGTTACCCGGGACAGAGCTCCTACGAGCAGTACTTC.

This sequence joins TRBV28 and TRBJ1-5, with D possibly being TRBD1 (6 bases). Germline V gene sequence: CDR1 MDHEN, CDR2 SYDVKM. Between the trimmed V and J ends, which lost 3 bases and 4 bases, there was a span of 10 bases. The CDR3 contains 14 residues. As DNA, the CDR3 is TGTGCCAGCAGTTTTACAGGGCAAAATCAGCCCCAGCATTTT. It encodes CASSFTGQNQPQHF.

Points on this clone: The junction departs from the called germline gene at one end, perhaps through a read error. The rearrangement joins TRBV18 to TRBJ2-3; TRBD2 matches 8 bases. The length of the CDR3 is 16 residues. Germline CDR1 is KGHSH and CDR2 is LQKENI. This CDR3 is CASSPRVAGSGDTQYF. CDR3 DNA: TGTGCCAGCTCGCCACGGGTAGCGGGGTCGGGAGATACGCAGTATTTT.

The chain employs TRBV7-2 and TRBJ2-7; the match to TRBD1 covers 8 bases. The CDR3 has 15 amino acids. The V gene end was trimmed by 3 bases and the J gene end by 2 bases; junction bases not matched to a gene: 6. CDR1 is SGHTA, CDR2 FQGNSA, per germline. The CDR3 loop reads CASSLEQGGAYEQYF. Written as DNA, the CDR3 is TGTGCCAGCAGCTTGGAACAGGGGGGCGCCTACGAGCAGTACTTC.

The chain combines TRBV27 with TRBJ2-4; TRBD1 is a possible D gene (6 bases). From germline, CDR1 is MNHEY and CDR2 SMNVEV (reference sequence). Trimming removed 8 bases from V and 6 bases from J, with 14 bases in between. This CDR3 contains 13 residues. DNA of the CDR3: TGTGCCAGCGGGGGCAGGGGCGGAAACATTCAGTACTTC. Translation: CASGGRGGNIQYF.

The V call is TRBV5-8, the J call TRBJ2-1; a possible D gene is TRBD1 (5 bases). Trimming pared 1 base from V and 6 bases from J, leaving 17 bases between. This CDR3 region has 16 residues. Germline CDR1 and CDR2: SGHTS and YDEGEE. The CDR3 region has the DNA TGTGCCAGCAGCTTGTGGGTTGTTGGGGCAGGCAATGAGCAGTTCTTC. Translated: CASSLWVVGAGNEQFF.

V gene TRBV4-3 combines with J gene TRBJ2-3; TRBD2 is a possible D gene (7 bases). The germline CDR1 and CDR2 sequences are LGHNA and YSLEER. There are 15 residues in the CDR3. V was cut by 1 base and J by 2 bases, with 10 bases left in between. The CDR3 is CASSQGGGPTDTQYF. The CDR3 DNA reads TGCGCCAGCAGCCAAGGGGGGGGGCCCACAGATACGCAGTATTTT.

On this clone itself: The sample has other DNA sequences that encode this CDR3 too. The CDR3 sequence: CASSYGGSSSYEQYF. In DNA form, the CDR3 reads TGTGCCAGCAGTTATGGCGGCTCCAGCTCCTACGAGCAGTACTTC. V and J are TRBV6-2 or TRBV6-3 and TRBJ2-7; D unresolved. Germline V gene sequence: CDR1 MNHEY, CDR2 SVGEGT. V lost 3 bases and J 0 bases, leaving 12 bases between the germline ends. This CDR3 has 15 residues.

V and J are TRBV28 and TRBJ1-5; 11 bases are shared with TRBD1. Germline V gives CDR1 MDHEN, CDR2 SYDVKM. Unmatched junction bases numbered 10, after V lost 3 bases and J lost 6 bases. This CDR3 has 17 amino acids. CDR3 DNA: TGTGCCAGCAGTTTGCTGCCGGGACAGGGGGTTGGTCAGCCCCAGCATTTT. As protein: CASSLLPGQGVGQPQHF.

CDR3 sequence: CASSSRGTEKLFF. DNA for the CDR3: TGTGCCAGCAGCTCCAGGGGGACTGAAAAACTGTTTTTT. This chain uses TRBV7-9 with TRBJ1-4, with TRBD1 matching over 7 bases. From germline, CDR1 is SEHNR and CDR2 FQNEAQ (reference sequence). The length of the CDR3 is 13 residues. V lost 4 bases to trimming and J lost 7 bases; unmatched junction nucleotides: 3. The full variable domain, rest sourced from reference TRBV7-9 and TRBJ1-4, is DTGVSQNPRHKITKRGQNVTFRCDPISEHNRLYWYRQTLGQGPEFLTYFQNEAQLEKSRLLSDRFSAERPKGSFSTLEIQRTEQGDSAMYLCASSSRGTEKLFFGSGTQLSVL.

The V and J genes are TRBV21-1 and TRBJ1-4. TRBV21-1 is an annotated pseudogene. The CDR3 is 17 amino acids. Here the CDR3 reads CASGTQRAALRNEKLFF. For the CDR3, the DNA is TGTGCCAGCGGGACTCAAAGGGCCGCGCTCCGTAATGAAAAACTGTTTTTT.

This clone was counted only a few times. The chain uses TRBV19 and TRBJ2-7; maybe TRBD1 (5 bases). The V and J ends lost 6 bases and 7 bases respectively, with 19 bases between them. The CDR3 has 14 residues. Germline CDR1 reads LNHDA; CDR2 reads SQIVND (reference sequence). The CDR3 is CASRSAGQSREQYF. DNA of the CDR3: TGTGCCAGTAGATCAGCAGGGCAGTCTCGGGAGCAGTACTTC.

This rearrangement joins TRBV4-2 to TRBJ1-2, with D maybe TRBD1 (5 bases). The CDR3 extends over 15 amino acids. The germline V gene has CDR1 LGHNA and CDR2 YNFKEQ. V was clipped by 2 bases and J by 1 base, with 11 bases between them. The chain's CDR3 is CASSQPSGNNYGYTF. The CDR3 nucleotides are TGTGCCAGCAGCCAACCATCAGGGAATAACTATGGCTACACCTTC.

This sequence joins TRBV7-2 and TRBJ2-5, with D possibly matching TRBD1 (6 bases). Germline-derived CDR1 and CDR2 are SGHTA and FQGNSA. V shed 3 bases and J shed 8 bases, with 19 bases lying between them. CDR3 size: 15 residues. CDR3 sequence: CASSFGGGQSLTQYF. DNA of the CDR3: TGTGCCAGCAGCTTTGGGGGCGGACAGAGCCTAACCCAGTACTTC.

This chain's CDR3 is CASSLSPSGVNGEQFF. The CDR3 DNA reads TGCGCCAGCAGCTTGAGCCCTAGCGGGGTGAATGGTGAGCAGTTCTTC. This sequence joins TRBV5-1 and TRBJ2-1; 9 nucleotides line up with TRBD2. This CDR3 spans 16 amino acids. CDR1 is SGHRS, CDR2 YFSETQ, per germline. V lost 1 base to trimming and J lost 9 bases; unmatched junction nucleotides: 11.

Details on this clone: An end of the junction does not agree with germline; a read error may underlie this. The rearrangement links TRBV7-2 to TRBJ2-7; TRBD2 agrees at 9 bases. The CDR3 covers 16 residues. Germline CDR1 reads SGHTA; CDR2 reads FQGNSA. CDR3 in amino acids: CASSPVGAGGGGGMHF. The CDR3 bases are TGTGCCAGCAGCCCCGTAGGAGCGGGAGGAGGAGGGGGGATGCACTTC.

The genes are TRBV27 and TRBJ2-7; D is possibly TRBD1 (5 bases). V lost 8 bases and J 0 bases, leaving 17 bases between the germline ends. From germline, CDR1 is MNHEY and CDR2 SMNVEV (reference sequence). The CDR3 has 15 amino acids. The CDR3, as DNA: TGTGCCAGCCAAGGTAAAGGGGATTACTCCTACGAGCAGTACTTC. Encoded protein: CASQGKGDYSYEQYF.

This clone appeared a single time. DNA of the CDR3: TGTGCCAGCAGCCAACCACAGGGTTACAATGAGCAGTTCTTC. Translating gives CASSQPQGYNEQFF. The V call is TRBV3-1 (or the pseudogene TRBV3-2), the J call TRBJ2-1, with a possible D match to TRBD1 (6 bases). The CDR3 sequence is 14 residues long. V was shortened by 2 bases and J by 4 bases, with 9 bases between the two germline ends. Per germline, CDR1 LGHDT and CDR2 YNNKEL (reference sequence).

The chain carries TRBV19 and TRBJ1-4; D gene ambiguous. The CDR3 spans 11 residues. CDR1 is LNHDA and CDR2 is SQIVND in the germline V gene (reference sequence). Trimming took 5 bases from V and 10 from J, leaving 8 bases between them. The CDR3 loop is CASSSLRKLFF. The CDR3 nucleotides read TGTGCCAGTAGTTCTCTGAGAAAACTGTTTTTT.

The rearrangement joins TRBV5-1 to TRBJ1-1; 8 bases map to TRBD1. The CDR3 totals 15 residues. The V segment lost 3 bases and the J segment 3 bases; nucleotides outside the gene matches: 7. Germline loops: CDR1 SGHRS, CDR2 YFSETQ. The CDR3 nucleotides read TGCGCCAGCAGCTGGGGTACAGGGGGGGACACTGAAGCTTTCTTT. Protein: CASSWGTGGDTEAFF. The full variable domain, with the rest looked up from reference TRBV5-1 and TRBJ1-1, is KAGVTQTPRYLIKTRGQQVTLSCSPISGHRSVSWYQQTPGQGLQFLFEYFSETQRNKGNFPGRFSGRQFSNSRSEMNVSTLELGDSALYLCASSWGTGGDTEAFFGQGTRLTVV.

The genes are TRBV7-2 and TRBJ2-1, with TRBD2 matching 10 bases. Germline values: CDR1 SGHTA, CDR2 FQGNSA. The CDR3 loop spans 16 amino acids. The V gene end was trimmed by 1 base and the J gene end by 4 bases; junction bases not matched to a gene: 4. CDR3 DNA: TGTGCCAGCAGCTTAGGACCTAGCGGGGGTTACAATGAGCAGTTCTTC. Translating it yields CASSLGPSGGYNEQFF. The full variable domain, with the rest looked up from reference TRBV7-2 and TRBJ2-1, is GAGVSQSPSNKVTEKGKDVELRCDPISGHTALYWYRQSLGQGLEFLIYFQGNSAPDKSGLPSDRFSAERTGGSVSTLTIQRTQQEDSAVYLCASSLGPSGGYNEQFFGPGTRLTVL.

The chain joins TRBV4-1 to TRBJ1-1; D possibly corresponds to TRBD1 (5 bases). This CDR3 comprises 15 residues. CDR1 and CDR2 from the germline V gene are MGHRA and YSYEKL. V dropped 0 bases and J dropped 5 bases, with 13 bases sitting between them. CDR3 nucleotide sequence: TGCGCCAGCAGCCAAGATCACTCAGGGCGAACTGAAGCTTTCTTT. It specifies CASSQDHSGRTEAFF.

This clone has just one count. The genes are TRBV2 and TRBJ2-7; 9 nucleotides align to TRBD1. V shed 4 bases and J 5 bases; nucleotides not matched to a gene: 9. Germline V CDR1 and CDR2: SNHLY, FYNNEI. The CDR3 consists of 15 residues. The CDR3 region has the DNA TGTGCCAGCAGTGCCAAACGGGACAGGGTCCACGAGCAGTACTTC. It translates to CASSAKRDRVHEQYF.

CDR3 DNA sequence: TGCGCCAGCAGCCCGGACAGGGTTGTCGATAATTCACCCCTCCACTTT. Translating it yields CASSPDRVVDNSPLHF. This chain joins TRBV4-3 and TRBJ1-6, with TRBD1 matching over 8 bases. Germline CDR1 is LGHNA and CDR2 is YSLEER. The CDR3 totals 16 residues. The J segment lost 5 bases and the V segment lost 4 bases, leaving 7 bases of the junction unmatched.

V is TRBV5-1 and J is TRBJ2-7, with D possibly matching TRBD1 (5 bases). This CDR3 has 15 amino acids. V dropped 2 bases and J dropped 0 bases, with 12 bases sitting between them. CDR1 is SGHRS, CDR2 YFSETQ, per germline. CDR3 sequence (DNA): TGCGCCAGCAGCTTTCTGGACACGACCTCCTACGAGCAGTACTTC. Translation gives CASSFLDTTSYEQYF.

This clone has more than one count but fewer than ten. This chain uses TRBV4-3 with TRBJ2-7, with unresolved D. The V gene's germline CDR1 is LGHNA and CDR2 YSLEER. This CDR3 comprises 16 residues. V lost 1 base, J lost 4 bases, and 17 bases lay in between. This CDR3 reads CASSQGPSRVSYEQYF. The CDR3 DNA follows: TGCGCCAGCAGCCAAGGCCCCTCCCGAGTGTCGTACGAGCAGTACTTC.

This clone was seen only a few times. The chain carries TRBV7-2 and TRBJ2-1; no definite D call. The CDR3 has 14 amino acids. Germline values: CDR1 SGHTA, CDR2 FQGNSA. Trimming shortened V by 4 bases and J by 5 bases, and 12 bases separated the two germline ends. The CDR3 bases are TGTGCCAGCAGCTACGCGAACGCCAACAATGAGCAGTTCTTC. The encoded protein is CASSYANANNEQFF.